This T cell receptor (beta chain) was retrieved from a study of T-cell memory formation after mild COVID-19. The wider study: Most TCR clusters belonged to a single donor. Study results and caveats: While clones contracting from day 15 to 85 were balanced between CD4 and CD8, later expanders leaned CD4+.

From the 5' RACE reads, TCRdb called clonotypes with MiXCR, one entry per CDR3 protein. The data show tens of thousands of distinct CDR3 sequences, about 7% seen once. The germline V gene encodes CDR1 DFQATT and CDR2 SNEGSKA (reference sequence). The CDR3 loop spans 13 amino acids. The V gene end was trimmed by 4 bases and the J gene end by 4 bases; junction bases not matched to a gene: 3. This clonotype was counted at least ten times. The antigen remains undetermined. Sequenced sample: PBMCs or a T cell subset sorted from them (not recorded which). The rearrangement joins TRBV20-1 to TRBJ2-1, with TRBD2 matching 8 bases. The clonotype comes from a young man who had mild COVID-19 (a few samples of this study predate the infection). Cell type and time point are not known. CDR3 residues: CSANSGGYNEQFF. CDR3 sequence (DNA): TGCAGTGCTAACTCGGGGGGGTACAATGAGCAGTTCTTC.